The 9 T cell receptor beta chains listed next were all sequenced from one sample in a study of blood T cell repertoires in COVID-19. Assay used: immunoSEQ multiplex PCR; TCRdb lists only in-frame clones, some missing. Among about 280,000 clones listed, around 90% were seen once. Sequenced material: PBMCs or T cells enriched from blood (not recorded which). These receptors were taken from a man aged 35 to 55 who had been exposed to COVID-19.

This chain links TRBV7-6 with TRBJ2-3, with TRBD2 identical over 11 bases. The CDR3 covers 17 residues. V lost 1 base and J lost 3; bases outside the gene matches: 6. CDR1 and CDR2 (germline): SGHVS, FNYEAQ. The CDR3 protein is CASSLDRLAGWTDTQYF. DNA for the CDR3: TGTGCCAGCAGCTTAGACCGACTAGCGGGATGGACAGATACGCAGTATTTT.

The V and J genes are TRBV18 and TRBJ2-7, with TRBD1 matching over 10 bases. Germline assignment: CDR1 KGHSH and CDR2 LQKENI. There are 15 residues in the CDR3. J gave up 5 bases and V 4 bases, and 8 bases lay outside the gene matches. The CDR3 DNA sequence: TGTGCCAGCTCACATTCGGACAGGGGGGGGAACGAGCAGTACTTC. Protein: CASSHSDRGGNEQYF.

The chain combines TRBV28 with TRBJ2-7, with 7 bases matching TRBD2. V lost 2 bases, J lost 4 bases, and 2 bases stayed unmatched. The CDR3 runs 13 residues. From germline, CDR1 is MDHEN and CDR2 SYDVKM. For the CDR3, the DNA is TGTGCCAGCAGTTTAACTAGCGCGTACGAGCAGTACTTC. Amino acids: CASSLTSAYEQYF.

The chain joins TRBV18 to TRBJ1-3; TRBD1 matches 7 bases. This CDR3 is built from 17 residues. Germline V lookup: CDR1 KGHSH, CDR2 LQKENI. The V gene end was trimmed by 1 base and the J gene end by 0 bases; junction bases not matched to a gene: 6. The CDR3 loop is CASSPLPGQHSGNTIYF. The CDR3 nucleotides read TGTGCCAGCTCACCACTTCCGGGACAGCACTCTGGAAACACCATATATTTT.

V is TRBV5-1 and J is TRBJ1-2; 8 positions match TRBD1. Germline V gene lookup returns CDR1 SGHRS and CDR2 YFSETQ. V dropped 3 bases and J dropped 5; count of bases not matched to a gene: 9. The CDR3 sequence is 15 residues long. CDR3 loop: CASSSNSGTGYGYTF. The CDR3 region has the DNA TGCGCCAGCAGCTCAAATTCCGGGACAGGTTATGGCTACACCTTC.

The V call is TRBV5-1, the J call TRBJ2-1; TRBD2 agrees at 12 bases. The V segment lost 4 bases and the J segment 10 bases; nucleotides outside the gene matches: 15. CDR1 and CDR2 (germline): SGHRS, YFSETQ. The CDR3 is 17 residues long. The CDR3 DNA reads TGCGCCAGCAGCAGGGGGACTAGCGGGCCTGGGCTGGAGGAGCAGTTCTTC. It yields the protein CASSRGTSGPGLEEQFF.

The rearrangement joins TRBV6-5 to TRBJ1-4; unclear D gene. Trimming shortened V by 10 bases and J by 6 bases, and 21 bases separated the two germline ends. Germline values: CDR1 MNHEY, CDR2 SVGAGI. The CDR3 contains 15 residues. The chain's CDR3 is CATTLRDPRDEKLFF. The CDR3 coding sequence is TGTGCCACGACCCTGCGGGATCCAAGGGATGAAAAACTGTTTTTT.

V is TRBV3-1 (or the pseudogene TRBV3-2) and J is TRBJ2-1, with TRBD2 identical over 9 bases. The J segment lost 9 bases and the V segment lost 0 bases, leaving 9 bases of the junction unmatched. The CDR3 is 16 residues long. CDR1 is LGHDT and CDR2 is YNNKEL in the germline V gene (reference sequence). This chain's CDR3 is CASSQDLVAGAREQFF. DNA of the CDR3: TGTGCCAGCAGCCAAGATTTGGTAGCGGGAGCGCGTGAGCAGTTCTTC.

The chain carries TRBV5-1 and TRBJ1-2; TRBD1 matches at 10 bases. CDR3 length: 17 amino acids. Germline trimming cut 4 bases from V and 3 bases from J; bases unmatched to any gene: 12. Germline V lookup: CDR1 SGHRS, CDR2 YFSETQ. CDR3 residues: CASSQGTGAKGHYGYTF. In DNA form, the CDR3 reads TGCGCCAGCAGCCAAGGGACAGGGGCCAAGGGACACTATGGCTACACCTTC.